The rows below give T cell receptor beta chains drawn from one sample of a study of tumor-infiltrating lymphocytes in localized non-small cell lung cancer. The protocol was immunoSEQ multiplex PCR, while the TCRdb copy is restricted to in-frame clones and leaves out a portion. The sample lists about 24,000 clones; approximately 64% were seen once. Material for sequencing was lung tumor tissue. These receptors were collected from a human donor with non-small cell lung cancer. Both conserved end residues are part of each CDR3. A D gene is named only where the DNA matches it firmly. Expanded clones get a size class; other rows say once, few or many, or leave the size out.

j_call clone_size v_call d_call cdr3_aa cdr3_nt
TRBJ1-2 - TRBV6-5 - CASSYSFSAGSYGYTF TGTGCCAGCAGTTACTCGTTCTCTGCGGGGTCTTATGGCTACACCTTC
TRBJ2-2 once TRBV10-3 TRBD2 CAISDPGLAANTGELFF TGTGCCATCAGTGACCCCGGACTAGCGGCGAACACCGGGGAGCTGTTTTTT
TRBJ2-3 - TRBV14 - CASSQVGPLGDTQYF TGTGCCAGCAGCCAAGTCGGGCCGTTGGGAGATACGCAGTATTTT
TRBJ2-7 - TRBV6-1 - CASSREVGYEQYF TGTGCCAGCAGTAGGGAGGTCGGGTACGAGCAGTACTTC
TRBJ2-7 - TRBV10-3 - CAISGQRNSYEQYF TGTGCCATCAGTGGTCAGCGGAACTCCTACGAGCAGTACTTC
TRBJ1-1 - TRBV18 - CASSPDWEREEAFF TGTGCCAGCTCGCCCGACTGGGAAAGGGAGGAAGCTTTCTTT
TRBJ1-1 few TRBV6-6 - CASSSGWGVNTEAFF TGTGCCAGCAGTTCCGGCTGGGGTGTGAACACTGAAGCTTTCTTT
TRBJ1-5 few TRBV2 TRBD1 CASSGDRAQPQHF TGTGCCAGCAGTGGGGACAGGGCGCAGCCCCAGCATTTT
TRBJ2-6 few TRBV9 - CASSPQATGSGANVLTF TGTGCCAGCAGCCCCCAAGCGACGGGTTCTGGGGCCAACGTCCTGACTTTC
TRBJ2-7 few TRBV18 TRBD1 CASSPGTGGPNEQYF TGTGCCAGCTCACCAGGGACAGGGGGCCCCAACGAGCAGTACTTC
TRBJ2-1 - TRBV27 TRBD2 CASSLSAGGTYNEQFF TGTGCCAGCAGTTTATCAGCGGGAGGGACCTACAATGAGCAGTTCTTC
TRBJ2-1 few TRBV10-3 - CAISPGSSYNEQFF TGTGCCATCAGCCCTGGTAGCTCCTACAATGAGCAGTTCTTC
TRBJ1-3 - TRBV5-1 - CASSPRQLGNTIYF TGCGCCAGCAGCCCCAGACAGCTCGGAAACACCATATATTTT
TRBJ2-7 - TRBV5-5 - CASSLQGLGYEQYF TGTGCCAGCAGCTTACAGGGCTTGGGGTACGAGCAGTACTTC
TRBJ2-7 once TRBV10-3 - CASSYAQGWGEQYF TGTGCCAGCAGTTACGCACAGGGATGGGGCGAGCAGTACTTC
TRBJ2-3 - TRBV27 - CASGTNTASSFTDTQYF TGTGCCAGCGGGACCAACACAGCGTCGTCGTTCACAGATACGCAGTATTTT
TRBJ1-4 - TRBV6-5 - CASRSPARGEKLFF TGTGCCAGCAGGTCGCCCGCCAGAGGAGAAAAACTGTTTTTT
TRBJ2-3 - TRBV9 TRBD2 CASSVDDGRATDTQYF TGTGCCAGCAGCGTAGACGACGGGAGGGCCACAGATACGCAGTATTTT
TRBJ1-1 - TRBV27 - CASSLSFGGITEAFF TGTGCCAGCAGTTTATCTTTCGGCGGGATCACTGAAGCTTTCTTT
TRBJ1-4 - TRBV5-1 TRBD1 CASSLYPGQGVVGPPTNEKLFF TGCGCCAGCAGCTTGTACCCGGGACAGGGGGTTGTTGGTCCCCCAACTAATGAAAAACTGTTTTTT
TRBJ1-1 - TRBV18 - CASSPHPWMNTEAFF TGTGCCAGCTCACCACATCCCTGGATGAACACTGAAGCTTTCTTT
TRBJ2-1 few TRBV18 TRBD2 CASSPQREGQFF TGTGCCAGCTCACCTCAGCGGGAGGGACAGTTCTTC
TRBJ2-5 - TRBV30 - CAWSVGLSGTQYF TGTGCCTGGAGTGTGGGACTTTCAGGGACCCAGTACTTC
TRBJ1-2 - TRBV9 - CASSVDHAGFDGYTF TGTGCCAGCAGCGTAGATCACGCAGGGTTCGATGGCTACACCTTC
TRBJ2-7 once TRBV20-1 - CSARYGDEQYF TGCAGTGCTAGATACGGGGACGAGCAGTACTTC
TRBJ2-1 - TRBV9 TRBD2 CASSLGVAGEPRRSEQFF TGTGCCAGCAGCTTGGGGGTAGCGGGAGAGCCGCGTAGGAGTGAGCAGTTCTTC